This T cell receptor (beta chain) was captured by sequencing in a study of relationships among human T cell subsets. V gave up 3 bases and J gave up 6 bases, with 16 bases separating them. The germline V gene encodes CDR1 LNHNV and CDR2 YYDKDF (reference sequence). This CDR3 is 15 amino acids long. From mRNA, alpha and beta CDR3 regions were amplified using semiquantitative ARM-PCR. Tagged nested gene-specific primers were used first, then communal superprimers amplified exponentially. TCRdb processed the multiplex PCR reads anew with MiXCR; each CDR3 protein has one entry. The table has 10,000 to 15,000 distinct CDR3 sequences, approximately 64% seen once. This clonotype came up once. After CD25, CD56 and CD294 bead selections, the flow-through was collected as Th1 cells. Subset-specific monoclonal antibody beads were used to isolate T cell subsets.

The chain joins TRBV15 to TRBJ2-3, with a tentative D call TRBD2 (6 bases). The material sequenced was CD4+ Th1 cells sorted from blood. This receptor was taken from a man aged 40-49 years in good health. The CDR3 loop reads CATSRIGRREDTQYF. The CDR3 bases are TGTGCCACCAGCAGGATTGGGAGGAGAGAGGATACGCAGTATTTT.